Below are 8 T cell receptor beta chains sequenced from a single sample in a study of blood T cell repertoires in COVID-19. This table comes from immunoSEQ multiplex PCR, and its TCRdb copy is limited to in-frame clones, with some not included. The sample has 70,000 to 95,000 clones, almost 95% seen once; the top ten hold roughly 5.9%. Sequenced: peripheral blood. These receptor sequences come from a woman in her sixties with active COVID-19.

V gene TRBV7-9 combines with J gene TRBJ2-7; no clear D gene. The CDR3 spans 12 residues. Germline values: CDR1 SEHNR, CDR2 FQNEAQ (reference sequence). V dropped 5 bases and J dropped 4 bases, with 9 bases sitting between them. Here the CDR3 reads CASSLQQYEQYF. The CDR3 nucleotides are TGTGCCAGCAGCCTCCAACAGTACGAGCAGTACTTC.

To note about this clone: One junction end does not reproduce the germline sequence, and a read error may be involved. The J gene is TRBJ1-1, the V gene TRBV7-9; 7 bases agree with TRBD1. The germline V gene encodes CDR1 SEHNR and CDR2 FQNEAQ (reference sequence). This CDR3 is 14 amino acids long. Here the CDR3 DNA reads TGTGCCAGCAACTTAGAGGGGGCAAGTACTGAAGCTTTCTTT. Translation: CASNLEGASTEAFF.

In DNA form, the CDR3 reads TGTGCCAGCAGCCCATGGGGGACAGGGTATCAGGAGCAGTACTTC. This sequence encodes CASSPWGTGYQEQYF. The gene calls are TRBV7-2 and TRBJ2-7, with 9 bases fitting TRBD1. The germline CDR1 and CDR2 sequences are SGHTA and FQGNSA. Unmatched junction bases numbered 12, after V lost 5 bases and J lost 7 bases. This CDR3 has 15 residues. The complete variable domain, with remaining parts taken from reference TRBV7-2 and TRBJ2-7, reads GAGVSQSPSNKVTEKGKDVELRCDPISGHTALYWYRQSLGQGLEFLIYFQGNSAPDKSGLPSDRFSAERTGGSVSTLTIQRTQQEDSAVYLCASSPWGTGYQEQYFGPGTRLTVT.

This clone was observed a single time. The chain joins TRBV12-5 to TRBJ1-1, with D uncertain. This CDR3 has 13 amino acids. V lost 1 base, J lost 2 bases, and 5 bases lay in between. Germline loops: CDR1 LGHNT, CDR2 FRNRAP. The CDR3 region is CASGLAVNTEAFF. The CDR3 DNA reads as TGTGCTAGTGGTTTGGCGGTTAACACTGAAGCTTTCTTT.

The gene calls are TRBV29-1 and TRBJ1-1; 7 bases map to TRBD1. There are 13 residues in the CDR3. The J segment lost 6 bases and the V segment lost 2 bases, leaving 6 bases of the junction unmatched. Germline CDR1 is SQVTM and CDR2 is ANQGSEA. The CDR3 DNA sequence: TGCAGCGTTGAACTGGACAGGAAACCTGAAGCTTTCTTT. It translates to CSVELDRKPEAFF.

This chain joins TRBV5-6 and TRBJ1-6; maybe TRBD1 (5 bases). Trimming shortened V by 0 bases and J by 10 bases, and 14 bases separated the two germline ends. The CDR3 length is 15 residues. Germline CDR1 is SGHDT and CDR2 is YYEEEE. CDR3 protein: CASSLVAGGTSPLHF. The CDR3 nucleotides read TGTGCCAGCAGCTTGGTGGCAGGCGGGACCTCACCCCTCCACTTT.

The chain carries TRBV28 and TRBJ2-5; 7 positions match TRBD1. Germline values: CDR1 MDHEN, CDR2 SYDVKM. J lost 4 bases, V lost 6 bases, and 11 bases had no gene match. The CDR3 spans 15 residues. The CDR3 loop reads CASSLRSGGVETQYF. In DNA form, the CDR3 reads TGTGCCAGCAGCCTCCGGTCAGGGGGAGTAGAGACCCAGTACTTC.

The rearrangement joins TRBV9 to TRBJ2-1; D possibly corresponds to TRBD2 (5 bases). This CDR3 has 14 residues. Germline V gene sequence: CDR1 SGDLS, CDR2 YYNGEE. V shed 4 bases and J shed 4 bases, with 12 bases lying between them. This CDR3 reads CASSTRTSYNEQFF. CDR3 DNA: TGTGCCAGCAGCACCCGGACTTCTTACAATGAGCAGTTCTTC.